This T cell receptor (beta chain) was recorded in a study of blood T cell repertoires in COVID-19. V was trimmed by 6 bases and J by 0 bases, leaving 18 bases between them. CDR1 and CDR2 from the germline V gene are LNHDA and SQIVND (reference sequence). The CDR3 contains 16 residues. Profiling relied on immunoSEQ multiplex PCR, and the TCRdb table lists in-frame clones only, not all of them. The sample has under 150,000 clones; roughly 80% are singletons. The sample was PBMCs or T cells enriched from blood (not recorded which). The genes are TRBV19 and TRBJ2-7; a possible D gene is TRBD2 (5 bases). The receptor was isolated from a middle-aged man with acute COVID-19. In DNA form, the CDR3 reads TGTGCCAGTAGGCCACGGGGAGTTGAGGCCTCCTACGAGCAGTACTTC. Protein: CASRPRGVEASYEQYF.